The 27 T cell receptor beta chains below were found in one sample sequenced in a study of cytomegalovirus exposure and HLA in healthy donors. Method: immunoSEQ multiplex PCR; TCRdb's copy keeps in-frame clones and lacks some. This sample has some 150,000 clones, with more than 85% found just once. Sequencing was done on a sample of PBMCs. The receptor set was obtained from a man between 18 and 35 years old in good health and CMV-seronegative.

The genes are TRBV19 and TRBJ1-1, with D perhaps TRBD1 (6 bases). CDR3 size: 15 residues. CDR1 is LNHDA, CDR2 SQIVND, per germline (reference sequence). The ends were cut back, 3 bases at V and 0 bases at J, with 11 bases in the middle. The CDR3, as DNA: TGTGCCAGTAGTATCAGGGGAAACATGAACACTGAAGCTTTCTTT. The encoded protein is CASSIRGNMNTEAFF.

The rearrangement uses TRBV5-1 and TRBJ1-2, with D unclear. The CDR3 runs 13 residues. Germline CDR1 SGHRS, CDR2 YFSETQ. The V end lost 1 base, the J end lost 0 bases, and 4 bases lay between the germline ends. For the CDR3, the DNA is TGCGCCAGCAGCTTGCAGGCTAACTATGGCTACACCTTC. Translation: CASSLQANYGYTF.

This sequence joins TRBV29-1 and TRBJ1-1, with D tentatively TRBD1 (6 bases). The CDR3 contains 13 residues. The V gene lost 6 bases and the J gene lost 1 base, with 12 bases spanning the gap. Per germline, CDR1 SQVTM and CDR2 ANQGSEA. The CDR3 loop reads CSVRQVQNTEAFF. The CDR3 DNA is TGCAGCGTGAGACAGGTGCAGAACACTGAAGCTTTCTTT.

The V gene is TRBV19, the J gene TRBJ2-6; D is possibly TRBD1 (6 bases). V shed 6 bases and J shed 0 bases, with 15 bases lying between them. Germline lookup yields CDR1 LNHDA and CDR2 SQIVND (reference sequence). The CDR3 loop spans 17 amino acids. The CDR3 is CASSYTTGFSGANVLTF. The DNA of the CDR3 is TGTGCCAGTAGCTATACTACAGGGTTCTCTGGGGCCAACGTCCTGACTTTC.

The chain joins TRBV6-5 to TRBJ1-2; weak D call: TRBD1 (5 bases). This CDR3 region has 15 residues. Germline CDR1 MNHEY, CDR2 SVGAGI. V was trimmed by 6 bases and J by 3 bases, leaving 17 bases between them. The CDR3 coding sequence is TGTGCCAGCAGGGTGGCAGGGTCGGCCTACTATGGCTACACCTTC. Its protein is CASRVAGSAYYGYTF.

The chain is built from TRBV11-3 and TRBJ2-2; 12 positions match TRBD1. The CDR3 spans 18 residues. The trim removed 5 bases at V and 5 bases at J, leaving 12 bases unmatched. Germline V gene data show CDR1 as SGHNT and CDR2 as YENEEA. CDR3 DNA: TGTGCCAGCAGCCTCCTTTCCGGGACAGGGGGCCGGACCGGGGAGCTGTTTTTT. It encodes CASSLLSGTGGRTGELFF.

V gene TRBV7-9 combines with J gene TRBJ2-4; the D is unclear. Deletions cut 1 base from V and 6 bases from J, with 7 bases between. The CDR3 spans 13 residues. CDR1 is SEHNR and CDR2 is FQNEAQ in the germline V gene (reference sequence). The CDR3 DNA reads as TGTGCCAGCAGCTTAGGTTCCGGAAACATTCAGTACTTC. As protein: CASSLGSGNIQYF.

The chain is built from TRBV6-5 and TRBJ2-5, with 10 positions matching TRBD1. This CDR3 has 16 residues. The trim removed 1 base at V and 5 bases at J, leaving 7 bases unmatched. CDR1 is MNHEY and CDR2 is SVGAGI in the germline V gene. The DNA of the CDR3 is TGTGCCAGCAGTTACTTCCGGGACAGGGGTGTGGAGACCCAGTACTTC. Translating gives CASSYFRDRGVETQYF.

This sequence joins TRBV5-1 and TRBJ2-5, with D possibly matching TRBD1 (7 bases). Germline CDR1 is SGHRS and CDR2 is YFSETQ. Deletions cut 3 bases from V and 5 bases from J, with 20 bases between. This CDR3 is built from 16 residues. The CDR3 loop reads CASSSVVEGATETQYF. The CDR3 region has the DNA TGCGCCAGCAGCTCCGTTGTGGAGGGGGCTACGGAGACCCAGTACTTC.

J is TRBJ1-5 and V is TRBV19; D uncertain. This CDR3 contains 13 residues. V was clipped by 5 bases and J by 1 base, with 6 bases between them. The germline CDR1 and CDR2 sequences are LNHDA and SQIVND (reference sequence). CDR3 sequence reads: CASSYTSNQPQHF. For the CDR3, the DNA is TGTGCCAGTAGTTACACCAGCAATCAGCCCCAGCATTTT.

Of note for this clone: Different DNA sequences within this sample yield the same CDR3. The V call is TRBV10-3, the J call TRBJ1-2; 7 bases are a match to TRBD1. Germline V gives CDR1 ENHRY, CDR2 SYGVKD. The CDR3 consists of 15 residues. V was clipped by 0 bases and J by 4 bases; unmatched bases: 5. This CDR3 reads CAISESGGAGYGYTF. Here the CDR3 DNA reads TGTGCCATCAGTGAGTCAGGGGGCGCAGGCTATGGCTACACCTTC.

This chain links TRBV5-1 with TRBJ2-6, with D possibly TRBD2 on 5 matching bases. Per the germline V gene, CDR1 is SGHRS and CDR2 is YFSETQ. V gave up 0 bases and J gave up 1 base, with 14 bases separating them. The CDR3 covers 18 residues. For the CDR3, the DNA is TGCGCCAGCAGCTTGGTATCGGGGTCTCGGTCTGGGGCCAACGTCCTGACTTTC. It yields the protein CASSLVSGSRSGANVLTF.

The chain is built from TRBV7-2 and TRBJ2-3; TRBD2 is a possible D gene (7 bases). Germline V gives CDR1 SGHTA, CDR2 FQGNSA. The CDR3 runs to 16 residues. V was shortened by 4 bases and J by 6 bases, with 20 bases between the two germline ends. DNA of the CDR3: TGTGCCAGCAGCTCACAGGGACTATACACCTTCGATACGCAGTATTTT. Its translation is CASSSQGLYTFDTQYF. Looking up the rest from reference TRBV7-2 and TRBJ2-3 gives the full variable domain: GAGVSQSPSNKVTEKGKDVELRCDPISGHTALYWYRQSLGQGLEFLIYFQGNSAPDKSGLPSDRFSAERTGGSVSTLTIQRTQQEDSAVYLCASSSQGLYTFDTQYFGPGTRLTVL.

The V gene is TRBV5-6, the J gene TRBJ2-5, with TRBD2 matching 9 bases. V was clipped by 4 bases and J by 3 bases; unmatched bases: 4. The CDR3 has 14 amino acids. Germline V gene lookup returns CDR1 SGHDT and CDR2 YYEEEE. The CDR3 loop is CASSPSSGKETQYF. In DNA, the CDR3 is TGTGCCAGCAGCCCCTCTAGCGGGAAAGAGACCCAGTACTTC.

The chain joins TRBV5-4 to TRBJ1-1; D might be TRBD1 (5 bases). The germline CDR1 and CDR2 sequences are SGHNT and YYREEE (reference sequence). V dropped 2 bases and J dropped 1 base, with 12 bases sitting between them. This CDR3 contains 15 residues. The CDR3 nucleotides are TGTGCCAGCAGCTTCCCGACAGTGCAGAACACTGAAGCTTTCTTT. Translating it yields CASSFPTVQNTEAFF.

The chain recombines TRBV29-1 with TRBJ2-1, with 8 bases identical to TRBD1. V lost 2 bases and J lost 8; bases outside the gene matches: 8. CDR1 is SQVTM, CDR2 ANQGSEA, per germline. The CDR3 consists of 14 residues. In nucleotides, the CDR3 is TGCAGCGTTGAATTGGGGCAGGGGGCCGATGAGCAGTTCTTC. Protein: CSVELGQGADEQFF.

The chain uses TRBV7-2 and TRBJ2-1; 11 bases line up with TRBD2. CDR1 SGHTA and CDR2 FQGNSA come from the germline V gene. The CDR3 consists of 15 residues. Trimming at V came to 5 bases and at J to 14 bases, leaving 14 bases not matched to a gene. Here the CDR3 reads CASSPGGLAGPGEFF. The CDR3 DNA sequence: TGTGCCAGCAGCCCCGGAGGACTAGCGGGCCCGGGGGAGTTCTTC.

This sequence joins TRBV27 and TRBJ2-1; 9 nucleotides agree with TRBD2. Germline V gives CDR1 MNHEY, CDR2 SMNVEV (reference sequence). This CDR3 contains 16 residues. J gave up 3 bases and V 7 bases, and 10 bases lay outside the gene matches. DNA of the CDR3: TGTGCCAGCAAAGGAGGGCTAGCGGGACTCTACAATGAGCAGTTCTTC. Protein sequence: CASKGGLAGLYNEQFF.

This chain connects TRBV14 to TRBJ2-7; 7 bases are shared with TRBD2. The trim removed 1 base at V and 6 bases at J, leaving 3 bases unmatched. Germline CDR1 and CDR2: SGHDN and FVKESK. CDR3 size: 13 residues. CDR3 residues: CASSQGTRVEQYF. The DNA for the CDR3 is TGTGCCAGCAGCCAAGGGACTAGGGTCGAGCAGTACTTC.

V and J are TRBV15 and TRBJ2-4, with D possibly matching TRBD2 (5 bases). The V gene lost 0 bases and the J gene lost 3 bases, with 12 bases spanning the gap. The CDR3 loop spans 16 amino acids. CDR1 is LNHNV and CDR2 is YYDKDF in the germline V gene (reference sequence). The CDR3 DNA follows: TGTGCCACCAGCAGAGATGAGCCTAGCCGCAAAAACATTCAGTACTTC. This encodes CATSRDEPSRKNIQYF.

V and J are TRBV5-1 and TRBJ1-2, with 8 bases that match TRBD1. In germline, CDR1 is SGHRS, CDR2 YFSETQ. With V trimmed by 4 bases and J by 4 bases, 6 bases remained unmatched. The CDR3 length is 14 residues. CDR3 amino acids: CASSGTGGAYGYTF. The CDR3, as DNA: TGCGCCAGCAGCGGTACAGGGGGGGCCTATGGCTACACCTTC.

This clone was observed a single time. The V and J genes are TRBV7-2 and TRBJ1-5, with D perhaps matching TRBD1 (5 bases). The germline V and J ends were trimmed by 5 bases and 7 bases, with 12 bases remaining between them. CDR3 size: 13 residues. Germline lookup yields CDR1 SGHTA and CDR2 FQGNSA. In nucleotides, the CDR3 is TGTGCCAGCAGCGGGGACTTATCCCAGCCCCAGCATTTT. Its protein is CASSGDLSQPQHF.

The chain employs TRBV30 and TRBJ1-1, with 7 bases matching TRBD1. The CDR3 covers 13 residues. The germline V gene has CDR1 GTSNPN and CDR2 SVGIG (reference sequence). The V segment lost 4 bases and the J segment 1 base; nucleotides outside the gene matches: 3. The CDR3 reads CAWNRQGNTEAFF. The CDR3 nucleotides read TGTGCCTGGAACCGACAGGGGAACACTGAAGCTTTCTTT.

This chain links TRBV10-2 with TRBJ2-3; D call uncertain. CDR1 is WSHSY, CDR2 SAAADI, per germline. The CDR3 runs 11 residues. The V end lost 2 bases, the J end lost 6 bases, and 3 bases lay between the germline ends. The CDR3 protein is CASSERDTQYF. The CDR3 coding sequence is TGCGCCAGCAGTGAGCGGGATACGCAGTATTTT.

This clone came up a few times. The CDR3, as DNA: TGTGCCAGCTCGAGGACAGCCGTATACGAGCAGTACTTC. Translation gives CASSRTAVYEQYF. J is TRBJ2-7 and V is TRBV2, with a tentative D call TRBD1 (6 bases). Germline values: CDR1 SNHLY, CDR2 FYNNEI. This CDR3 contains 13 residues. V was pared by 8 bases and J by 4 bases, with 15 bases between. The variable domain in full, with the rest retrieved from reference TRBV2 and TRBJ2-7, is EPEVTQTPSHQVTQMGQEVILRCVPISNHLYFYWYRQILGQKVEFLVSFYNNEISEKSEIFDDQFSVERPDGSNFTLKIRSTKLEDSAMYFCASSRTAVYEQYFGPGTRLTVT.

This chain joins TRBV2 and TRBJ2-1; 11 bases agree with TRBD2. V was pared by 6 bases and J by 4 bases, with 8 bases of the junction left unmatched. Germline CDR1 is SNHLY and CDR2 is FYNNEI. This CDR3 contains 16 residues. CDR3 in DNA: TGTGCCAGCAGCTCCACGACTAGCGGGGCTTACAATGAGCAGTTCTTC. Translating it yields CASSSTTSGAYNEQFF.

The CDR3 sequence: CASSVTGFRDDGYTF. The CDR3 DNA is TGTGCCAGCAGCGTAACAGGTTTTCGTGATGATGGCTACACCTTC. V gene TRBV9 combines with J gene TRBJ1-2; D might be TRBD1 (5 bases). In germline, CDR1 is SGDLS, CDR2 YYNGEE. V lost 1 base, J lost 6 bases, and 16 bases lay in between. There are 15 residues in the CDR3.